This T cell receptor (beta chain) derives from a study of T cells in Graves' hyperthyroidism and ophthalmopathy. The study left out patients who had uncontrolled infection, other autoimmune disease, pregnancy or lactation. In making diagnoses, clinical symptoms, serum thyroxine and TRAb, thyroid ultrasound and orbital computed tomography were all used. Regions amplified from RNA transcripts were the TCR beta CDR3 regions. The HTBI primer set was used in a first-round RT-PCR of the TCR CDR3. One entry per CDR3 protein results from TCRdb running MiXCR on the multiplex PCR reads. The sample gives about 290,000 distinct CDR3 sequences, over 12% of which show up once; 30% to 35% is in the top ten. This clonotype was observed at least ten times. The TCR sequence derives from a woman in her 50s with Graves' hyperthyroidism that later progressed to Graves' ophthalmopathy. The source material was blood.

CDR3 loop: CSARDGSSGDYEQYF. In nucleotides, the CDR3 is TGCAGTGCTAGAGATGGGTCTAGCGGGGACTACGAGCAGTACTTC. V is TRBV20-1 and J is TRBJ2-7, with 9 bases matching TRBD2. Germline CDR1 reads DFQATT; CDR2 reads SNEGSKA (reference sequence). J lost 3 bases, V lost 0 bases, and 6 bases had no gene match. There are 15 residues in the CDR3.